This TCR beta chain is drawn from a study of T cell repertoires in aging, cancer and after chemotherapy. Study background: Donor ages fell into six groups from 30 or younger up to 70 or older.

TCR beta rearrangements were amplified from peripheral blood genomic DNA. Rearranged V-D-J TRB sequences were amplified with a mixed TRB-A/B primer pool. Each CDR3 protein gets one entry after TCRdb re-called the multiplex PCR reads with MiXCR. The sample holds roughly 4,700 distinct CDR3 sequences, 35% to 60% seen once. Sequences were obtained from blood. The sequence was obtained from a human donor in good health.

The CDR3 bases are TGTGCCAGCAGTTACTCGGGGGGCCCTAATGAAAAACTGTTTTTT. Its translation is CASSYSGGPNEKLFF. V gene TRBV6-5 combines with J gene TRBJ1-4; TRBD1 is a possible D gene (6 bases). The CDR3 sequence is 15 residues long. Germline-derived CDR1 and CDR2 are MNHEY and SVGAGI. V lost 0 bases, J lost 3 bases, and 8 bases lay in between.